Following are 31 T cell receptor beta chains from one sample sequenced in a study of molecular identifiers for immune sequencing clone quantification. MiXCR was run by TCRdb on the PCR reads, yielding one entry per CDR3 protein. Altogether just over 95,000 distinct CDR3 sequences are present, approximately 24% being singletons, with the ten largest covering around 0.92%. The source material was naive CD8+ T cells from blood, with Jurkat cell RNA spiked in. As for subset: FACS-sorted CD8+CD4-CCR7+CD45RA+ naive T cells. These receptors were taken from a human donor in good health. Some libraries in this study had Jurkat cell RNA spiked in.

Worth noting for this clonotype: Given a much more abundant clone one base away, this may be a read error. The CDR3 DNA reads TGCGCCAGCAGCCAAGGAGTCTCAAGCACGAACGAGCGGTACTTC. Protein product: CASSQGVSSTNERYF. The chain is built from TRBV4-3 and TRBJ2-7; unclear D gene. CDR3 size: 15 residues. CDR1 is LGHNA, CDR2 YSLEER, per germline.

Remarks on this clonotype: With a much larger clone just one base away, this may be a read error. The J gene is TRBJ1-5, the V gene TRBV6-5, with unresolved D. Trimming removed 5 bases from V and 5 bases from J, with 16 bases in between. This CDR3 has 15 residues. Per germline, CDR1 MNHEY and CDR2 SVGAGI. Here the CDR3 DNA reads TGTGCCAGCAGTACCTCGGGCGGATGGGATCAGCCCCAGCATTTT. Amino acids: CASSTSGGWDQPQHF.

This clonotype was seen ten or more times. V is TRBV27 and J is TRBJ2-4; D is ambiguous. Germline CDR1 reads MNHEY; CDR2 reads SMNVEV (reference sequence). CDR3 length: 13 residues. V lost 2 bases and J 2 bases, leaving 4 bases between the germline ends. The CDR3 here is CASSLNPKNIQYF. The CDR3 coding sequence is TGTGCCAGCAGTTTAAACCCCAAAAACATTCAGTACTTC.

This clonotype has a handful of counts. The rearrangement links TRBV4-1 to TRBJ2-2, with 11 nucleotides matching TRBD2. The CDR3 runs 16 residues. With V trimmed by 4 bases and J by 7 bases, 8 bases remained unmatched. The germline CDR1 and CDR2 sequences are MGHRA and YSYEKL. The CDR3 protein is CASSPLLAGVGGELFF. The CDR3 DNA is TGCGCCAGCAGCCCCTTACTAGCGGGGGTCGGCGGGGAGCTGTTTTTT.

This clonotype has ten or more counts. The CDR3 region is CATIVGGSSYEQYF. CDR3 nucleotides: TGTGCCACCATCGTGGGAGGTAGCTCCTACGAGCAGTACTTC. The V gene is TRBV28, the J gene TRBJ2-7; possibly TRBD2 for D (6 bases). This CDR3 has 14 amino acids. The germline gives CDR1 MDHEN, CDR2 SYDVKM. Trimming stripped 10 bases from V and 0 bases from J, with 16 bases between.

This clonotype appeared many times. V and J are TRBV27 and TRBJ2-7, with TRBD1 as a possible D gene (6 bases). Germline CDR1 reads MNHEY; CDR2 reads SMNVEV (reference sequence). CDR3 length equals 16 residues. V gave up 6 bases and J gave up 2 bases, with 20 bases separating them. The chain's CDR3 is CASSEIRGFLAYEQYF. The CDR3 DNA follows: TGTGCCAGCAGCGAGATTAGGGGGTTCCTCGCCTACGAGCAGTACTTC.

By sample share, this clonotype is medium-sized. The chain recombines TRBV7-2 with TRBJ2-7; D possibly corresponds to TRBD1 (5 bases). Trimming left V 5 bases short and J 0 bases short, with 14 bases between. The germline CDR1 and CDR2 sequences are SGHTA and FQGNSA. This CDR3 contains 15 residues. The CDR3 DNA reads TGTGCCAGCAGCCCTCGGAGTCAGGGCTCCTACGAGCAGTACTTC. Translation: CASSPRSQGSYEQYF.

Turning to this clonotype: This may be a read error, as it is one base from a much larger clone. The chain has TRBV6-2 or TRBV6-3 and TRBJ2-1, with TRBD2 identical over 14 bases. Germline trimming cut 5 bases from V and 8 bases from J; bases unmatched to any gene: 8. Germline CDR1 is MNHEY and CDR2 is SVGEGT. The length of the CDR3 is 16 residues. The CDR3 protein is CASSHGLAGGLDEQFF. The CDR3, as DNA: TGTGCCAGCAGTCACGGACTAGCGGGGGGTTTAGATGAGCAGTTCTTC.

This clonotype was observed many times. J is TRBJ2-5 and V is TRBV20-1; D might be TRBD2 (5 bases). The ends were cut back, 5 bases at V and 7 bases at J, with 17 bases in the middle. CDR1 and CDR2 from the germline V gene are DFQATT and SNEGSKA (reference sequence). The CDR3 sequence is 13 residues long. The CDR3 here is CSAFNRGAGTQYF. The DNA for the CDR3 is TGCAGTGCTTTTAACCGGGGTGCGGGGACCCAGTACTTC.

This clonotype occurred many times. This rearrangement joins TRBV18 to TRBJ1-5; 8 bases fit TRBD1. The germline V gene has CDR1 KGHSH and CDR2 LQKENI. The CDR3 consists of 20 residues. Trimming at V came to 3 bases and at J to 0 bases, leaving 16 bases not matched to a gene. CDR3 coding DNA: TGTGCCAGCTCACCCGCGTTTGGACAGGGAACCTTCAATAGCAATCAGCCCCAGCATTTT. Translating gives CASSPAFGQGTFNSNQPQHF.

Ten or more counts support this clonotype. The junction differs from germline at one of its ends, possibly a read error. The gene calls are TRBV19 and TRBJ2-7, with D tentatively TRBD1 (5 bases). Germline CDR1 is LNHDA and CDR2 is SQIVND (reference sequence). The CDR3 runs to 12 residues. The CDR3 sequence: CASSAPFGAHHF. The CDR3 region has the DNA TGTGCCAGTAGTGCCCCGTTTGGGGCCCATCACTTC.

This clonotype was observed a few times. The J gene is TRBJ1-1, the V gene TRBV13; 9 nucleotides align to TRBD1. V trimming: 5 bases; J trimming: 3 bases; junction bases outside the gene matches: 7. Germline assignment: CDR1 PRHDT and CDR2 FYEKMQ (reference sequence). This CDR3 is built from 15 residues. The CDR3 DNA is TGTGCCAGCAGCCCACGGGGACAGGGTCACACTGAAGCTTTCTTT. It encodes CASSPRGQGHTEAFF.

This clonotype has ten or more counts. V and J are TRBV20-1 and TRBJ2-2; D may be TRBD1 or TRBD2 (5 bases each). CDR1 is DFQATT and CDR2 is SNEGSKA in the germline V gene (reference sequence). The ends were cut back, 5 bases at V and 5 bases at J, with 18 bases in the middle. The length of the CDR3 is 15 residues. The CDR3 is CSASRGDVWTGELFF. CDR3 in DNA: TGCAGTGCTTCCCGGGGCGACGTGTGGACCGGGGAGCTGTTTTTT.

This chain links TRBV5-6 with TRBJ2-2, with unresolved D. CDR3 length equals 15 residues. The V end was cut by 2 bases, the J end by 6 bases, with 14 bases between. From germline, CDR1 is SGHDT and CDR2 YYEEEE. The CDR3 region has the DNA TGTGCCAGCAGCTTTGCCCCTGACATCGCCGGGGAGCTGTTTTTT. It translates to CASSFAPDIAGELFF.

Note on this clonotype: A much larger clone lies a single base off, so this may be a read error. This CDR3 fails to terminate in the conserved phenylalanine or tryptophan, so it likely reflects a read error. The V call is TRBV27, the J call TRBJ1-5, with TRBD1 matching over 8 bases. The V and J ends lost 5 bases and 6 bases, in that order; junction bases with no gene match: 9. Germline V gene lookup returns CDR1 MNHEY and CDR2 SMNVEV (reference sequence). The CDR3 spans 15 residues. CDR3 loop: CASSPRTGLIQPQHL. The CDR3 coding sequence is TGTGCCAGCAGTCCCAGGACAGGGCTTATTCAGCCCCAGCATTTG.

This clonotype has just one count. Being one base from a much bigger clone, this may be a read error. The chain combines TRBV5-6 with TRBJ1-1; weak D call: TRBD1 (6 bases). The CDR3 length is 12 residues. Germline CDR1 and CDR2: SGHDT and YYEEEE. The CDR3 reads CASSPGDTDAFF. CDR3 nucleotides: TGTGCCAGCAGCCCCGGGGACACTGACGCTTTCTTT.

Concerning this clonotype: Being one base from a much bigger clone, this may be a read error. This chain links TRBV12-3 or TRBV12-4 with TRBJ2-3; 8 bases are a match to TRBD2. CDR3 length: 15 residues. The CDR3 reads CGSSLLADRTDTQYF. The CDR3 DNA follows: TGTGGCAGCAGTTTACTAGCGGACCGCACAGATACGCAGTATTTT.

This clonotype was counted only a few times. The chain's CDR3 is CASGPLPKDTGELFF. CDR3 coding DNA: TGTGCCAGCGGGCCACTCCCTAAGGACACCGGGGAGCTGTTTTTT. J is TRBJ2-2 and V is TRBV6-5; D unresolved. V gave up 8 bases and J gave up 3 bases, with 16 bases separating them. Looked up from germline, CDR1 is MNHEY and CDR2 is SVGAGI. CDR3 length equals 15 residues.

This clonotype was detected a few times. This could be a read error, since a much larger clone is one nucleotide away. The genes are TRBV4-2 and TRBJ2-1; 7 nucleotides line up with TRBD1. From germline, CDR1 is LGHNA and CDR2 YNFKEQ. CDR3 size: 16 residues. CDR3 coding DNA: TGTGCCAGCAGCCAAGTATCGGGACAGTTATACAATGCGCAGTTCTTC. It codes for CASSQVSGQLYNAQFF.

This clonotype was seen a handful of times. V and J are TRBV13 and TRBJ2-5, with TRBD2 matching over 7 bases. V shed 6 bases and J 6 bases; nucleotides not matched to a gene: 7. The CDR3 consists of 13 residues. Germline CDR1 PRHDT, CDR2 FYEKMQ (reference sequence). The CDR3 nucleotides read TGTGCCAGCAGTGGGGGAGGGGTACAGACCCAGTACTTC. It yields the protein CASSGGGVQTQYF.

This clonotype appeared a few times. This CDR3 reads CASSSRDRVNQPQHF. CDR3 coding DNA: TGTGCCAGCAGTAGCCGGGACAGGGTAAATCAGCCCCAGCATTTT. The chain carries TRBV2 and TRBJ1-5; TRBD1 matches at 9 bases. The CDR3 has 15 residues. V was clipped by 5 bases and J by 4 bases; unmatched bases: 6. Germline values: CDR1 SNHLY, CDR2 FYNNEI.

Ten or more counts support this clonotype. V and J are TRBV5-1 and TRBJ2-3; D is perhaps TRBD1 (5 bases). V gave up 7 bases and J gave up 8 bases, with 17 bases separating them. Germline values: CDR1 SGHRS, CDR2 YFSETQ. The CDR3 length is 13 residues. The CDR3 nucleotides read TGCGCCAGCCGCGACAGCCTCTCAGCTACGCAGTATTTT. This sequence encodes CASRDSLSATQYF.

This clonotype was seen at least ten times. The CDR3 is CASSQGRLTEAFF. The CDR3 coding sequence is TGTGCCAGCAGCCAGGGGCGACTCACTGAAGCTTTCTTT. The chain links TRBV11-2 to TRBJ1-1; D might be TRBD1 (6 bases). V gave up 5 bases and J gave up 4 bases, with 11 bases separating them. The length of the CDR3 is 13 residues. In germline, CDR1 is SGHAT, CDR2 FQNNGV.

The V gene is TRBV4-1, the J gene TRBJ2-7, with TRBD1 as a possible D gene (5 bases). This CDR3 contains 15 residues. In germline, CDR1 is MGHRA, CDR2 YSYEKL. V was cut by 0 bases and J by 3 bases, with 12 bases left in between. This CDR3 reads CASSQEGQGVYEQYF. The CDR3 DNA follows: TGCGCCAGCAGCCAAGAGGGTCAGGGTGTCTACGAGCAGTACTTC.

This clonotype has a handful of counts. CDR3 nucleotides: TGTGCCAGCAGCGAGAGCGGACTCACAGATACGCAGTATTTT. Translation gives CASSESGLTDTQYF. V usage is TRBV9 and J usage is TRBJ2-3, with D maybe TRBD2 (5 bases). Trimming removed 3 bases at V and 2 bases at J, with 10 bases between. CDR1 and CDR2 from the germline V gene are SGDLS and YYNGEE. The CDR3 has 14 amino acids.

The chain has TRBV4-1 and TRBJ2-2; 10 nucleotides agree with TRBD2. Per germline, CDR1 MGHRA and CDR2 YSYEKL. The CDR3 totals 18 residues. V shed 1 base, J shed 2 bases, and the junction held 7 bases outside the gene matches. For the CDR3, the DNA is TGCGCCAGCAGCCAAGGGCCTAGCGGGGGACTTAACACCGGGGAGCTGTTTTTT. It yields the protein CASSQGPSGGLNTGELFF.

This clonotype was observed many times. The chain links TRBV12-3 or TRBV12-4 to TRBJ2-2; TRBD1 aligns across 7 bases. After removal of 4 bases from V and 7 bases from J, the junction contained 6 bases not matched to a gene. The CDR3 is 14 amino acids. The CDR3 DNA sequence: TGTGCCAGCAGTTCTGACAGGGCCGGCGGGGAGCTGTTTTTT. Its protein product is CASSSDRAGGELFF.

This clonotype was recorded many times. V gene TRBV11-2 combines with J gene TRBJ2-1; D call uncertain. Germline CDR1 SGHAT, CDR2 FQNNGV. V was clipped by 5 bases and J by 0 bases, with 8 bases between them. This CDR3 spans 14 amino acids. The CDR3 here is CASSLGSSYNEQFF. As DNA, the CDR3 is TGTGCCAGCAGCCTAGGAAGCTCCTACAATGAGCAGTTCTTC.

This clonotype was found many times. The V and J genes are TRBV10-1 and TRBJ2-5; 11 bases match TRBD1. The CDR3 spans 16 residues. V trimming: 4 bases; J trimming: 3 bases; junction bases outside the gene matches: 7. The germline gives CDR1 WNHNN, CDR2 SYGVQD (reference sequence). The CDR3 DNA follows: TGCGCCAGCAGTGCGTCGGGGACAGGGGGTAAAGAGACCCAGTACTTC. Protein sequence: CASSASGTGGKETQYF.

The sample holds many counts of this clonotype. The chain carries TRBV4-1 and TRBJ2-7; D is perhaps TRBD1 (5 bases). V shed 4 bases and J shed 3 bases, with 13 bases lying between them. The CDR3 sequence is 14 residues long. Germline-derived CDR1 and CDR2 are MGHRA and YSYEKL. Written as DNA, the CDR3 is TGCGCCAGCAGCCCAACAGGTTCGGGCTACGAGCAGTACTTC. Translation: CASSPTGSGYEQYF.

This clonotype occurred many times. The chain carries TRBV6-5 and TRBJ2-3; D unresolved. Trimming pared 4 bases from V and 3 bases from J, leaving 11 bases between. There are 14 residues in the CDR3. Germline V CDR1 and CDR2: MNHEY, SVGAGI. CDR3 amino acids: CASSSSANTDTQYF. The DNA of the CDR3 is TGTGCCAGCAGTTCCTCTGCCAATACAGATACGCAGTATTTT.